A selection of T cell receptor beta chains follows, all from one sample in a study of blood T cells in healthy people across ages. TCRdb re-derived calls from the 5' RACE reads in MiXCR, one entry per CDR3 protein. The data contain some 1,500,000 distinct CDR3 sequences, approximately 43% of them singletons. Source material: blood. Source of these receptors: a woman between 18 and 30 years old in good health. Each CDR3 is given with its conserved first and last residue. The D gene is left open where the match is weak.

CDR3 protein: CASSLGLAGPPKDTQYF
J gene: TRBJ2-3
CDR3 length: 17
D gene: TRBD2
V gene: TRBV12-3/TRBV12-4

CDR3 protein: CASSSSSGRASYNEQFF
J gene: TRBJ2-1
CDR3 length: 17
D gene: TRBD2
V gene: TRBV5-1

CDR3 protein: CASSPYPRGPAEAFF
J gene: TRBJ1-1
CDR3 length: 15
D gene: .
V gene: TRBV4-3

CDR3 protein: CSVEVGEQVNYGYTF
J gene: TRBJ1-2
CDR3 length: 15
D gene: .
V gene: TRBV29-1

CDR3 protein: CASSQAGASANLDTQYF
J gene: TRBJ2-3
CDR3 length: 17
D gene: .
V gene: TRBV4-3

CDR3 protein: CASSEIDRANTEAFF
J gene: TRBJ1-1
CDR3 length: 15
D gene: TRBD1
V gene: TRBV19

CDR3 protein: CASSYGTGEGSEQFF
J gene: TRBJ2-1
CDR3 length: 15
D gene: TRBD1
V gene: TRBV6-2/TRBV6-3

CDR3 protein: CASSLRRSQETQYF
J gene: TRBJ2-5
CDR3 length: 14
D gene: .
V gene: TRBV12-3/TRBV12-4

CDR3 protein: CASSPQGLAWETQYF
J gene: .
CDR3 length: 15
D gene: TRBD2
V gene: TRBV27

CDR3 protein: CASSQDEDREFEKLFF
J gene: TRBJ1-4
CDR3 length: 16
D gene: TRBD1
V gene: TRBV4-3

CDR3 protein: CASSYIRVGATEAFF
J gene: TRBJ1-1
CDR3 length: 15
D gene: .
V gene: TRBV6-6

CDR3 protein: CASSQAAAGNEQFF
J gene: TRBJ2-1
CDR3 length: 14
D gene: .
V gene: TRBV3-1

CDR3 protein: CAISEPPGINTEAFF
J gene: TRBJ1-1
CDR3 length: 15
D gene: .
V gene: TRBV10-3

CDR3 protein: CASSPPTSPETQYF
J gene: TRBJ2-5
CDR3 length: 14
D gene: .
V gene: TRBV12-3/TRBV12-4

CDR3 protein: CASSQRDGNQPQHF
J gene: TRBJ1-5
CDR3 length: 14
D gene: .
V gene: TRBV4-3

CDR3 protein: CASSLPPLYKQYF
J gene: TRBJ2-7
CDR3 length: 13
D gene: .
V gene: TRBV28

CDR3 protein: CATRTSAGTDTQYF
J gene: TRBJ2-3
CDR3 length: 14
D gene: TRBD2
V gene: TRBV24-1

CDR3 protein: CSPRRALYNEQYF
J gene: .
CDR3 length: 13
D gene: .
V gene: TRBV29-1

CDR3 protein: CSVERGATYNEQYF
J gene: TRBJ2-5
CDR3 length: 14
D gene: TRBD2
V gene: TRBV29-1

CDR3 protein: CAWSGKRGSYNEQYF
J gene: TRBJ2-7
CDR3 length: 15
D gene: TRBD2
V gene: TRBV30

CDR3 protein: CASSLEPPISHDTQYF
J gene: TRBJ2-3
CDR3 length: 16
D gene: .
V gene: TRBV5-1

CDR3 protein: CAGRATSPQLYNEQFF
J gene: TRBJ2-1
CDR3 length: 16
D gene: .
V gene: TRBV6-6

CDR3 protein: CASTVDGQGRTDTQYF
J gene: TRBJ2-3
CDR3 length: 16
D gene: TRBD1
V gene: TRBV5-1

CDR3 protein: CASSVGTSGGDEQFF
J gene: TRBJ2-1
CDR3 length: 15
D gene: TRBD2
V gene: TRBV9

CDR3 protein: CATIVGTTTNEKLFF
J gene: TRBJ1-4
CDR3 length: 15
D gene: .
V gene: TRBV2

CDR3 protein: CASSDHGRPLSYEQYF
J gene: .
CDR3 length: 16
D gene: .
V gene: TRBV2

CDR3 protein: CSAAAGGYNEQFF
J gene: TRBJ2-1
CDR3 length: 13
D gene: TRBD2
V gene: TRBV29-1

CDR3 protein: CSVGGTSGTHSYEQYF
J gene: TRBJ2-7
CDR3 length: 16
D gene: TRBD2
V gene: TRBV29-1

CDR3 protein: CASSAGGSSNQPQHF
J gene: TRBJ1-5
CDR3 length: 15
D gene: .
V gene: TRBV2

CDR3 protein: CASSLGGLANTGELFF
J gene: TRBJ2-2
CDR3 length: 16
D gene: TRBD2
V gene: TRBV7-9

CDR3 protein: CAVDGGEQYF
J gene: TRBJ2-7
CDR3 length: 10
D gene: .
V gene: TRBV2

CDR3 protein: CASSQYKRGYTF
J gene: TRBJ1-2
CDR3 length: 12
D gene: .
V gene: TRBV16

CDR3 protein: CASRGTSGPFSSYNEQFF
J gene: TRBJ2-1
CDR3 length: 18
D gene: TRBD2
V gene: TRBV6-2/TRBV6-3

CDR3 protein: CASSLWREVTLTDTQYF
J gene: TRBJ2-3
CDR3 length: 17
D gene: TRBD2
V gene: TRBV13

CDR3 protein: CASRQGNQETQYF
J gene: TRBJ2-5
CDR3 length: 13
D gene: TRBD1
V gene: TRBV5-6

CDR3 protein: CTIRTAGERYF
J gene: TRBJ2-5
CDR3 length: 11
D gene: .
V gene: TRBV29-1

CDR3 protein: CSVGDAGGASGYTF
J gene: TRBJ1-2
CDR3 length: 14
D gene: .
V gene: TRBV29-1

CDR3 protein: CASSSGLAGAGDTQYF
J gene: TRBJ2-3
CDR3 length: 16
D gene: TRBD2
V gene: TRBV27

CDR3 protein: CASSQYANPSYEQYF
J gene: TRBJ2-7
CDR3 length: 15
D gene: .
V gene: TRBV4-3

CDR3 protein: CASSLRPEQGVSPLHF
J gene: TRBJ1-6
CDR3 length: 16
D gene: .
V gene: TRBV27

CDR3 protein: CASGPGLAENDEQFF
J gene: TRBJ2-1
CDR3 length: 15
D gene: TRBD2
V gene: TRBV12-5

CDR3 protein: CASSSDSLSEQYF
J gene: .
CDR3 length: 13
D gene: .
V gene: TRBV7-9

CDR3 protein: CASTQGSGSSYNEQFF
J gene: TRBJ2-1
CDR3 length: 16
D gene: .
V gene: TRBV9

CDR3 protein: CASSLAGVQGTGELFF
J gene: TRBJ2-2
CDR3 length: 16
D gene: .
V gene: TRBV7-8

CDR3 protein: CASSVVWGSNNEQYF
J gene: TRBJ2-5
CDR3 length: 15
D gene: .
V gene: TRBV9

CDR3 protein: CASSPPPENTEAFF
J gene: TRBJ1-1
CDR3 length: 14
D gene: .
V gene: TRBV27

CDR3 protein: CASSSTGGRGYTF
J gene: TRBJ1-2
CDR3 length: 13
D gene: TRBD1
V gene: TRBV25-1

CDR3 protein: CASSPVLPSSYNSPLHF
J gene: TRBJ1-6
CDR3 length: 17
D gene: .
V gene: TRBV7-6

CDR3 protein: CASSQDRTFSYNEQFF
J gene: TRBJ2-1
CDR3 length: 16
D gene: .
V gene: TRBV14

CDR3 protein: CASTQDPPGSYNEQFF
J gene: TRBJ2-1
CDR3 length: 16
D gene: .
V gene: TRBV3-1

CDR3 protein: CSASASGRIYEQYF
J gene: TRBJ2-7
CDR3 length: 14
D gene: TRBD2
V gene: TRBV20-1

CDR3 protein: CASSQELAVYEQYF
J gene: TRBJ2-7
CDR3 length: 14
D gene: .
V gene: TRBV3-1

CDR3 protein: CASSPGTSGRPTYNEQFF
J gene: TRBJ2-1
CDR3 length: 18
D gene: TRBD2
V gene: TRBV9

CDR3 protein: CSARDPLQYEQYF
J gene: TRBJ2-7
CDR3 length: 13
D gene: .
V gene: TRBV20-1

CDR3 protein: CASTTRGGPYQETQYF
J gene: TRBJ2-5
CDR3 length: 16
D gene: TRBD2
V gene: TRBV12-3/TRBV12-4

CDR3 protein: CSVAEQGAGITEAFF
J gene: TRBJ1-1
CDR3 length: 15
D gene: TRBD1
V gene: TRBV29-1

CDR3 protein: CASSFQRTGDSPLHF
J gene: TRBJ1-6
CDR3 length: 15
D gene: TRBD1
V gene: TRBV12-3/TRBV12-4